This T cell receptor (beta chain) stems from a study of T cells in Graves' hyperthyroidism and ophthalmopathy. This CDR3 is 12 amino acids long. The germline CDR1 and CDR2 sequences are SGHNT and YYREEE (reference sequence). V was pared by 5 bases and J by 5 bases, with 10 bases between. There were TCR beta CDR3 regions amplified from RNA transcripts. HTBI primers were employed in a first-round RT-PCR of the TCR CDR3. TCRdb re-called the multiplex PCR reads through MiXCR, storing one row per CDR3 protein. The data hold hundreds of thousands of distinct CDR3 sequences, with more than 30% observed a single time. Study-wide results and caveats: Blood also showed most of the thyroid clonotypes that were expanded above 0.001.

This clonotype came up a few times. As yet, its antigen is unknown. Sequencing was carried out using blood. The source of this sequence is a man younger than 35 with Graves' hyperthyroidism. V is TRBV5-4 and J is TRBJ2-5; D is undetermined. The CDR3 loop reads CASSFYGETQYF. Written as DNA, the CDR3 is TGTGCCAGCAGTTTCTACGGGGAGACCCAGTACTTC.